Below are 5 T cell receptor beta chains sequenced from a single sample in a study of T cells in Graves' hyperthyroidism and ophthalmopathy. TCR beta CDR3 sequences were amplified from RNA transcripts. An initial round of RT-PCR targeting the TCR CDR3 relied on the HTBI primer set. Each CDR3 protein gets one entry after TCRdb re-called the multiplex PCR reads with MiXCR. The table has 620,000 or so distinct CDR3 sequences, roughly 15% seen once. The source material was blood. These receptors were obtained from a woman between 50 and 59 years old with Graves' ophthalmopathy.

This clonotype was picked up many times. This sequence joins TRBV7-3 and TRBJ2-5; TRBD1 or TRBD2 may be the D gene (5 bases each). The ends were cut back, 2 bases at V and 4 bases at J, with 17 bases in the middle. Germline V gene lookup returns CDR1 SGHTA and CDR2 FQGTGA. The CDR3 runs to 16 residues. CDR3 amino acids: CASSLGTHRSGETQYF. In DNA form, the CDR3 reads TGTGCCAGCAGCTTAGGGACCCATCGCTCTGGAGAGACCCAGTACTTC. The full variable domain, in which reference TRBV7-3 and TRBJ2-5 provide the parts outside the CDR3, is GAGVSQTPSNKVTEKGKYVELRCDPISGHTALYWYRQSLGQGPEFLIYFQGTGAADDSGLPNDRFFAVRPEGSVSTLKIQRTERGDSAVYLCASSLGTHRSGETQYFGPGTRLLVL.

This clonotype was seen repeatedly, ten times or more. V is TRBV28 and J is TRBJ1-5, with a weak D call TRBD1 (6 bases). From germline, CDR1 is MDHEN and CDR2 SYDVKM. Trimming removed 1 base at V and 3 bases at J, with 13 bases between. This CDR3 spans 16 amino acids. CDR3 nucleotides: TGTGCCAGCAGTTTATTGGGGGGGCGGGACAATCAGCCCCAGCATTTT. Protein: CASSLLGGRDNQPQHF. The whole variable domain, remainder taken from reference TRBV28 and TRBJ1-5, is DVKVTQSSRYLVKRTGEKVFLECVQDMDHENMFWYRQDPGLGLRLIYFSYDVKMKEKGDIPEGYSVSREKKERFSLILESASTNQTSMYLCASSLLGGRDNQPQHFGDGTRLSIL.

The V call is TRBV28, the J call TRBJ1-6; D may be TRBD1 (5 bases). Germline V gene data show CDR1 as MDHEN and CDR2 as SYDVKM. CDR3 size: 12 residues. Trimming removed 11 bases from V and 9 bases from J, with 14 bases in between. The CDR3 loop reads CARTQGVSPLHF. CDR3 coding DNA: TGTGCCCGCACCCAAGGGGTTTCACCCCTCCACTTT.

The chain recombines TRBV6-1 with TRBJ2-1; 7 bases are a match to TRBD1. The length of the CDR3 is 14 residues. The V gene end was trimmed by 5 bases and the J gene end by 4 bases; junction bases not matched to a gene: 5. The germline CDR1 and CDR2 sequences are MNHNS and SASEGT. This CDR3 reads CASSTRDSYNEQFF. The CDR3 DNA sequence: TGTGCCAGCAGTACCAGGGACAGTTACAATGAGCAGTTCTTC.

In its sample, this clonotype was seen many times. The chain combines TRBV12-3 or TRBV12-4 with TRBJ1-5; D is unclear. CDR3 length: 16 amino acids. The V end lost 5 bases, the J end lost 3 bases, and 17 bases lay between the germline ends. For the CDR3, the DNA is TGTGCCAGCAGTAACTACTTCGGACGGGACAATCAGCCCCAGCATTTT. The encoded protein is CASSNYFGRDNQPQHF.